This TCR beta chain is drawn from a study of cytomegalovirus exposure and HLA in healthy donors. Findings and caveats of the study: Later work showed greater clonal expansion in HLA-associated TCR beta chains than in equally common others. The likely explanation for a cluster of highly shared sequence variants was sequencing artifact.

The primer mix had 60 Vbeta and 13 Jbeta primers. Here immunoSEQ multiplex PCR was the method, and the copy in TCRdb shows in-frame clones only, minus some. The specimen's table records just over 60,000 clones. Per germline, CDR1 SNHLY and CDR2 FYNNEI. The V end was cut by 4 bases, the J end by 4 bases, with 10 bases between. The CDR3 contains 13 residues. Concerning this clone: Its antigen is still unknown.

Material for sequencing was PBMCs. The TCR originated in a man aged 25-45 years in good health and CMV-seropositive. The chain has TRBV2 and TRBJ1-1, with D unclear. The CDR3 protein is CASSGIPGTEAFF. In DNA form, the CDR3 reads TGTGCCAGCAGTGGAATACCGGGCACTGAAGCTTTCTTT. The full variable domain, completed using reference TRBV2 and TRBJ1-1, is EPEVTQTPSHQVTQMGQEVILRCVPISNHLYFYWYRQILGQKVEFLVSFYNNEISEKSEIFDDQFSVERPDGSNFTLKIRSTKLEDSAMYFCASSGIPGTEAFFGQGTRLTVV.